This T cell receptor (beta chain) was sequenced for a study of regulatory T cells in long-lasting Graves disease. Study results and caveats: Newly diagnosed disease favored TRBV20-1 and TRBJ2-1 over persistent disease.

Arm-PCR of CDR3 regions and iRepertoire HTBI primers were used to build TCR beta libraries. Authors' data handling: Detected in the samples were over 55 TRBV and about 15 TRBJ segments. One entry per CDR3 protein results from TCRdb running MiXCR on the multiplex PCR reads. The V and J calls come from TCRdb's annotation, not from the publication. This repertoire shows over 450,000 distinct CDR3 sequences, 12% found once; its top ten account for roughly 8.9%. This CDR3 spans 15 amino acids. V was trimmed by 10 bases and J by 3 bases, leaving 20 bases between them. This clonotype was observed at least ten times. Its specificity is not known. Time point noted: newly diagnosed GD, antithyroid drugs for less than 3 months. There was RNA extracted from PBMCs, and the TCR library was made from it. The same data also went into a second study, on T cells in Graves' hyperthyroidism and ophthalmopathy.

The V gene is TRBV12-3 or TRBV12-4, the J gene TRBJ2-3, with D perhaps TRBD1 (6 bases). The clonotype comes from a woman in her thirties with Graves disease. The sequencing used peripheral blood mononuclear cells (PBMCs), collected at new diagnosis, from a patient treated with antithyroid drugs. The CDR3 loop reads CATARQELMTDTQYF. In nucleotides, the CDR3 is TGTGCCACCGCCCGACAGGAGTTGATGACAGATACGCAGTATTTT.